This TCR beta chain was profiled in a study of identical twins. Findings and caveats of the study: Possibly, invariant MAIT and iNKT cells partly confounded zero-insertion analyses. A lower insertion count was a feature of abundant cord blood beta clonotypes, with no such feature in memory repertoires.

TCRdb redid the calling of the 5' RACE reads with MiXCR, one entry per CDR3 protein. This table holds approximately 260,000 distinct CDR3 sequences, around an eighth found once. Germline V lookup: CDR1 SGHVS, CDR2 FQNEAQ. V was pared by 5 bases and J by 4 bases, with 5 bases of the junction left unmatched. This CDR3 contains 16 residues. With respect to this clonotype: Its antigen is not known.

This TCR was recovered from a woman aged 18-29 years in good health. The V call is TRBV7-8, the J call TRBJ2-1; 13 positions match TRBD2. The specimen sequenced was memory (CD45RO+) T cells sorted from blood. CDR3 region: CASSQKGLAGYNEQFF. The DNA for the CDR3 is TGTGCCAGCAGCCAGAAGGGACTAGCGGGATACAATGAGCAGTTCTTC.